This record concerns one T cell receptor beta chain sequence. Its antigen is currently unknown. Repertoires were generated with immunoSEQ multiplex PCR, while TCRdb's copy carries only in-frame clones and drops some. The data contain 30,000 to 40,000 clones, just under 95% of them singletons. CDR3 length: 14 residues. Germline trimming cut 8 bases from V and 9 bases from J; bases unmatched to any gene: 14. Germline loops: CDR1 SNHLY, CDR2 FYNNEI. The sample is drawn from a study of graft-versus-host responses after intestinal transplantation. Across the study: For around 3 years after anti-thymocyte globulin induction, all recipients took tacrolimus and steroids. Study-wide results and caveats: In recipient marrow, GvH clones were found, and some appeared first in ileum or blood. Among circulating GvH clones, peak levels were associated with early post-transplant declines in HvG clones.

The sequence derives from a human patient who received an intestinal transplant, so some T cells may come from the graft donor. The sample here was PBMCs, taken 16 days after intestinal transplant. The genes are TRBV2 and TRBJ2-7; TRBD1 matches at 9 bases. This chain's CDR3 is CASQIGTGSSGQYF. DNA for the CDR3: TGTGCCAGCCAAATTGGGACAGGGTCTTCTGGGCAGTACTTC.